The 31 T cell receptor beta chains in this list originate from one sample, sequenced in a study of shared clonotypes between healthy human individuals (dated by TCRdb to 2018 to 2021). CD8 naive samples were obtained by positive selection for CCR7 among CD45RO-negative cells, yielding a CD45RA+CCR7+ population from which TemRA cells were excluded. The library was generated by the immunoSEQ multiplex PCR assay. Sourced from immuneACCESS, this table was stored by TCRdb with only in-frame sequences that have V and J called. A share of the clones is absent; for the studies checked, an unresolved V gene accounts for under half, and the remainder has no known explanation. Across this sample there are about 2 million clones, with less than 95% seen only once. Roughly 1.1% of the sample rests with the top ten. The sequenced sample consisted of naive CD8+ T cells sorted from blood. Reading the label with the study, this specimen's cell subset or site is: CD45RA+CCR7+. The receptors shown here come from a young man in good health.

The chain employs TRBV10-3 and TRBJ2-7; possible D gene TRBD2, 6 bases. The CDR3 is 15 amino acids. Per germline, CDR1 ENHRY and CDR2 SYGVKD. V gave up 1 base and J gave up 0 bases, with 10 bases separating them. For the CDR3, the DNA is TGTGCCATCAGTGAGTTTGGCGGGGACTCCTACGAGCAGTACTTC. It yields the protein CAISEFGGDSYEQYF.

This chain links TRBV6-4 with TRBJ1-1; 7 nucleotides align to TRBD1. The V and J ends lost 1 base and 6 bases, in that order; junction bases with no gene match: 14. From germline, CDR1 is MRHNA and CDR2 SNTAGT. CDR3 length equals 17 residues. CDR3 amino acids: CASSDWVPFRGAAEAFF. In DNA form, the CDR3 reads TGTGCCAGCAGTGACTGGGTTCCTTTCAGGGGGGCCGCTGAAGCTTTCTTT.

A word on this clone: Other nucleotide sequences from this sample produce the same CDR3. J is TRBJ1-1 and V is TRBV6-5; D unclear. CDR1 and CDR2 (germline): MNHEY, SVGAGI. V was pared by 0 bases and J by 3 bases, with 8 bases between. The length of the CDR3 is 14 residues. As DNA, the CDR3 is TGTGCCAGCAGTTACTCACGGGTTGACACTGAAGCTTTCTTT. This sequence encodes CASSYSRVDTEAFF.

This clone was counted once. This sample also contains other DNA sequences that code for the same CDR3. The genes are TRBV6-1 and TRBJ2-7; 10 nucleotides agree with TRBD1. V lost 6 bases, J lost 0 bases, and 2 bases stayed unmatched. CDR1 is MNHNS and CDR2 is SASEGT in the germline V gene. The CDR3 has 14 residues. CDR3 amino acids: CASSWDRGSYEQYF. The CDR3, as DNA: TGTGCCAGCAGCTGGGACAGGGGCTCCTACGAGCAGTACTTC.

The V call is TRBV27, the J call TRBJ1-5, with D unclear. There are 14 residues in the CDR3. V was clipped by 4 bases and J by 0 bases, with 7 bases between them. Germline V gene lookup returns CDR1 MNHEY and CDR2 SMNVEV (reference sequence). The CDR3 sequence: CASSYSGSNQPQHF. The CDR3 DNA is TGTGCCAGCAGTTATTCGGGTAGCAATCAGCCCCAGCATTTT.

V usage is TRBV5-6 and J usage is TRBJ2-7; D perhaps matches TRBD2 (5 bases). The CDR3 totals 13 residues. CDR1 is SGHDT, CDR2 YYEEEE, per germline. V gave up 1 base and J gave up 5 bases, with 10 bases separating them. The CDR3 DNA sequence: TGTGCCAGCAGCTTGTATGAGGGCCACGAGCAGTACTTC. Protein sequence: CASSLYEGHEQYF.

The chain is built from TRBV4-1 and TRBJ2-3, with TRBD2 matching 9 bases. The CDR3 covers 18 residues. V shed 3 bases, J shed 1 base, and the junction held 11 bases outside the gene matches. Germline V gene lookup returns CDR1 MGHRA and CDR2 YSYEKL. CDR3 loop: CASSQVGGASGGTDTQYF. The CDR3 nucleotides are TGCGCCAGCAGCCAGGTCGGTGGGGCTAGCGGGGGCACAGATACGCAGTATTTT.

A word on this clone: A junction boundary mismatches the germline segment, possibly from a read error. J is TRBJ2-7 and V is TRBV7-7; D gene uncertain. Germline lookup yields CDR1 SSHAT and CDR2 FNYEAQ (reference sequence). The CDR3 length is 13 residues. CDR3: CASSLAGPYEQYF. The CDR3, as DNA: TGTGCTAGCAGCTTAGCAGGTCCCTACGAGCAGTACTTC.

V is TRBV2 and J is TRBJ2-7; the D gene is possibly TRBD1 (6 bases). The CDR3 is 15 residues long. The germline gives CDR1 SNHLY, CDR2 FYNNEI. Trimming cost V 1 base and J 0 bases, with 10 bases left between them. The CDR3 region is CASSEGAGVSYEQYF. CDR3 sequence (DNA): TGTGCCAGCAGTGAAGGGGCAGGGGTCTCCTACGAGCAGTACTTC.

The gene calls are TRBV6-5 and TRBJ2-5; D assignment may be TRBD1 or TRBD2 (5 bases each). This CDR3 has 14 residues. The germline gives CDR1 MNHEY, CDR2 SVGAGI. V was trimmed by 4 bases and J by 3 bases, leaving 12 bases between them. In DNA, the CDR3 is TGTGCCAGCAGTTCGGGACGGAGGAAAGAGACCCAGTACTTC. As protein: CASSSGRRKETQYF.

Regarding this clone: Other DNA sequences in the same sample also yield this CDR3. V usage is TRBV7-9 and J usage is TRBJ2-7; D tentatively reads TRBD1 or TRBD2 (5 bases each). The germline V and J ends were trimmed by 1 base and 2 bases, with 12 bases remaining between them. The CDR3 sequence is 15 residues long. Germline values: CDR1 SEHNR, CDR2 FQNEAQ (reference sequence). CDR3 nucleotides: TGTGCCAGCAGCTTAGGTCAGGGAGCGACCTACGAGCAGTACTTC. It is translated as CASSLGQGATYEQYF.

The chain links TRBV11-2 to TRBJ2-7; unclear D gene. The length of the CDR3 is 15 residues. Germline V gene data show CDR1 as SGHAT and CDR2 as FQNNGV. Trimming pared 1 base from V and 3 bases from J, leaving 13 bases between. CDR3 nucleotide sequence: TGTGCCAGCAGCTTAGGACGGAATTCCTACTACGAGCAGTACTTC. This sequence encodes CASSLGRNSYYEQYF.

The CDR3: CASSQRLHYEQYF. For the CDR3, the DNA is TGCGCCAGCAGCCAAAGACTACACTACGAGCAGTACTTC. The gene calls are TRBV4-1 and TRBJ2-7; D might be TRBD2 (5 bases). The V end lost 2 bases, the J end lost 3 bases, and 8 bases lay between the germline ends. The CDR3 has 13 amino acids. Germline-derived CDR1 and CDR2 are MGHRA and YSYEKL.

The count of this clone is one. A read error may produce the germline difference seen at one junction end. The V call is TRBV6-1, the J call TRBJ1-5; a weak D match, TRBD1 (5 bases). The CDR3 extends over 15 amino acids. Germline V gene data show CDR1 as MNHNS and CDR2 as SASEGT. Here the CDR3 reads CASREGQDSNQPQHF. CDR3 in DNA: TGTGCCAGCAGAGAAGGACAAGATAGCAATCAGCCCCAGCATTTT.

J is TRBJ1-1 and V is TRBV30, with no clear D. The CDR3 loop spans 12 amino acids. Germline V CDR1 and CDR2: GTSNPN, SVGIG (reference sequence). The chain's CDR3 is CVLWLDLTEAFF. In DNA, the CDR3 is TGTGTTCTATGGTTGGATTTAACTGAAGCTTTCTTT.

The chain has TRBV28 and TRBJ2-7, with 8 bases matching TRBD1. The CDR3 sequence is 16 residues long. CDR1 and CDR2 from the germline V gene are MDHEN and SYDVKM. V dropped 6 bases and J dropped 2; count of bases not matched to a gene: 12. The CDR3 DNA reads TGTGCCAGCAGCGACCCAACCGGGACAGGAACCTACGAGCAGTACTTC. Translating it yields CASSDPTGTGTYEQYF.

The chain uses TRBV5-4 and TRBJ2-7; a possible D gene is TRBD2 (5 bases). V shed 1 base and J shed 2 bases, with 13 bases lying between them. The CDR3 spans 15 residues. Germline CDR1 is SGHNT and CDR2 is YYREEE (reference sequence). The CDR3 spells CASSLSPGIPYEQYF. DNA for the CDR3: TGTGCCAGCAGCTTGTCCCCCGGGATACCCTACGAGCAGTACTTC.

DNA of the CDR3: TGTGCCAGCAGCTTGTTACAGGGCCAGGAGACCCAGTACTTC. Translating gives CASSLLQGQETQYF. The genes are TRBV5-6 and TRBJ2-5; TRBD1 is a possible D gene (6 bases). CDR1 SGHDT and CDR2 YYEEEE come from the germline V gene. The CDR3 consists of 14 residues. V gave up 1 base and J gave up 5 bases, with 12 bases separating them.

The DNA of the CDR3 is TGTGCCAGCAGCTGGGGACTAGGAGGGAATGAGCAGTTCTTC. Protein product: CASSWGLGGNEQFF. The rearrangement uses TRBV13 and TRBJ2-1; 8 nucleotides line up with TRBD2. The germline CDR1 and CDR2 sequences are PRHDT and FYEKMQ (reference sequence). This CDR3 is built from 14 residues. The V gene end was trimmed by 4 bases and the J gene end by 7 bases; junction bases not matched to a gene: 6. The full variable domain, completed using reference TRBV13 and TRBJ2-1, is AAGVIQSPRHLIKEKRETATLKCYPIPRHDTVYWYQQGPGQDPQFLISFYEKMQSDKGSIPDRFSAQQFSDYHSELNMSSLELGDSALYFCASSWGLGGNEQFFGPGTRLTVL.

The genes are TRBV10-3 and TRBJ2-3, with 9 nucleotides matching TRBD1. This CDR3 region has 16 residues. In germline, CDR1 is ENHRY, CDR2 SYGVKD. V gave up 5 bases and J gave up 3 bases; unmatched junction bases: 9. The CDR3 sequence: CAISFEGTGRTDTQYF. CDR3 in DNA: TGTGCCATCAGTTTTGAAGGGACAGGGCGTACAGATACGCAGTATTTT.

This clone was seen only once. The V gene is TRBV2, the J gene TRBJ2-2; a possible D gene is TRBD2 (5 bases). Germline V gene lookup returns CDR1 SNHLY and CDR2 FYNNEI. V was shortened by 8 bases and J by 0 bases, with 7 bases between the two germline ends. This CDR3 contains 13 residues. The CDR3 DNA reads TGTGCCAGCGAGGGAGCGAACACCGGGGAGCTGTTTTTT. It translates to CASEGANTGELFF.

Turning to this clone: This CDR3 is also generated by other DNA sequences in the sample. This sequence joins TRBV4-1 and TRBJ2-7, with D uncertain. CDR1 and CDR2 from the germline V gene are MGHRA and YSYEKL. The V end was cut by 0 bases, the J end by 4 bases, with 10 bases between. CDR3 length: 14 amino acids. The chain's CDR3 is CASSQDREGYEQYF. The CDR3 DNA sequence: TGCGCCAGCAGCCAAGATCGCGAAGGGTACGAGCAGTACTTC.

For the CDR3, the DNA is TGCGCCAGCAGCCAAGATCGAGTCGATGAGCAGTTCTTC. This sequence encodes CASSQDRVDEQFF. The chain carries TRBV4-1 and TRBJ2-1; no reliable D call. Germline lookup yields CDR1 MGHRA and CDR2 YSYEKL. This CDR3 comprises 13 residues. With 0 bases removed from V and 8 bases from J, the gap between germline ends came to 8 bases.

The CDR3 DNA sequence: TGTGCCAGTAGTCCAGCGGGGGTGACCCAGTACTTC. Translated, it gives CASSPAGVTQYF. V is TRBV19 and J is TRBJ2-5; 8 bases agree with TRBD2. CDR3 length: 12 amino acids. Trimming cost V 5 bases and J 7 bases; bases outside gene matches: 3. Looked up from germline, CDR1 is LNHDA and CDR2 is SQIVND (reference sequence).

This chain joins TRBV4-3 and TRBJ1-3; a possible D gene is TRBD1 (5 bases). The germline CDR1 and CDR2 sequences are LGHNA and YSLEER. The V gene lost 1 base and the J gene lost 1 base, with 11 bases spanning the gap. The CDR3 runs 16 residues. The CDR3: CASSQGDRNSGNTIYF. In DNA form, the CDR3 reads TGCGCCAGCAGCCAAGGCGACAGAAATTCTGGAAACACCATATATTTT.

The J gene is TRBJ1-4, the V gene TRBV6-5, with D perhaps matching TRBD1 (6 bases). This CDR3 region has 15 residues. Germline CDR1 and CDR2: MNHEY and SVGAGI. Trimming shortened V by 3 bases and J by 7 bases, and 15 bases separated the two germline ends. CDR3 loop: CASSYIRGQIEKLFF. CDR3 coding DNA: TGTGCCAGCAGTTATATCAGGGGACAAATTGAAAAACTGTTTTTT.

The chain combines TRBV7-2 with TRBJ2-7, with 9 bases that match TRBD1. CDR1 is SGHTA, CDR2 FQGNSA, per germline. V shed 5 bases, J shed 4 bases, and the junction held 6 bases outside the gene matches. The CDR3 has 14 residues. This chain's CDR3 is CASSVGQGRYEQYF. The CDR3 DNA follows: TGTGCCAGCAGCGTCGGACAGGGGAGGTACGAGCAGTACTTC.

The V and J genes are TRBV27 and TRBJ2-6; 7 bases agree with TRBD1. This CDR3 region has 15 residues. The trim removed 6 bases at V and 2 bases at J, leaving 4 bases unmatched. From germline, CDR1 is MNHEY and CDR2 SMNVEV (reference sequence). The CDR3 nucleotides read TGTGCCAGCAGAACAGGGGCGGCTGGGGCCAACGTCCTGACTTTC. This gives the protein CASRTGAAGANVLTF.

This clone occurred once. The rearrangement uses TRBV2 and TRBJ1-5; D is undetermined. Trimming took off 4 bases at V and 0 bases at J, with 7 bases between the two ends. The CDR3 extends over 14 amino acids. Germline CDR1 and CDR2: SNHLY and FYNNEI. The CDR3 is CASSGTDSNQPQHF. CDR3 nucleotide sequence: TGTGCCAGCAGTGGTACAGATAGCAATCAGCCCCAGCATTTT.

The chain carries TRBV4-1 and TRBJ2-1; no firm D call. There are 14 residues in the CDR3. The V end lost 4 bases, the J end lost 5 bases, and 12 bases lay between the germline ends. Germline V gene data show CDR1 as MGHRA and CDR2 as YSYEKL. In DNA, the CDR3 is TGCGCCAGCAGCCCCCAAGTGACGGACAATGAGCAGTTCTTC. Its protein product is CASSPQVTDNEQFF.

V gene TRBV28 combines with J gene TRBJ1-1; the D gene is possibly TRBD1 (6 bases). Germline V CDR1 and CDR2: MDHEN, SYDVKM. CDR3 size: 15 residues. Between the trimmed V and J ends, which lost 5 bases and 3 bases, there was a span of 16 bases. The CDR3 sequence: CASSGAGEEDTEAFF. The DNA for the CDR3 is TGTGCCAGCAGTGGGGCAGGGGAGGAGGACACTGAAGCTTTCTTT.